Below, 15 T cell receptor beta chains from the same sample are listed, as sequenced in a study of OX40 agonist ivuxolimab in advanced cancers. Generated by immunoSEQ multiplex PCR, the TCRdb table keeps only in-frame clones and is missing some. Among over 65,000 clones listed, approximately 89% were seen once. The starting material was CD4+ or CD8+ T cells sorted from blood, obtained in a trial of the OX40 agonist ivuxolimab. The receptors originated from an adult with an advanced solid tumor such as melanoma, head and neck, liver or kidney cancer.

The chain couples TRBV28 to TRBJ2-1, with 14 bases fitting TRBD2. The CDR3 is made up of 14 amino acids. Germline V gene sequence: CDR1 MDHEN, CDR2 SYDVKM. Trimming removed 3 bases from V and 14 bases from J; junction bases left unmatched: 6. CDR3 DNA: TGTGCCAGCAGTTTGGGGACTAGCGGGAGTACCAAGTTCTTC. Protein: CASSLGTSGSTKFF.

V and J are TRBV5-1 and TRBJ2-5, with TRBD2 matching 12 bases. Unmatched junction bases numbered 7, after V lost 2 bases and J lost 2 bases. This CDR3 has 17 amino acids. Germline-derived CDR1 and CDR2 are SGHRS and YFSETQ. The CDR3: CASSLPGLAGLQETQYF. The CDR3 coding sequence is TGCGCCAGCAGCTTACCGGGACTAGCGGGCCTTCAAGAGACCCAGTACTTC.

The chain is built from TRBV11-2 and TRBJ2-5, with 10 bases fitting TRBD2. This CDR3 contains 17 residues. In germline, CDR1 is SGHAT, CDR2 FQNNGV. After removal of 0 bases from V and 5 bases from J, the junction contained 9 bases not matched to a gene. The CDR3 region is CASSLDGQRGGGETQYF. DNA of the CDR3: TGTGCCAGCAGCTTAGATGGTCAGCGGGGGGGCGGTGAGACCCAGTACTTC. The variable domain in full, completed from reference TRBV11-2 and TRBJ2-5, reads EAGVAQSPRYKIIEKRQSVAFWCNPISGHATLYWYQQILGQGPKLLIQFQNNGVVDDSQLPKDRFSAERLKGVDSTLKIQPAKLEDSAVYLCASSLDGQRGGGETQYFGPGTRLLVL.

Only one count was recorded for this clone. This rearrangement joins TRBV4-1 to TRBJ2-3; 13 bases are shared with TRBD2. Trimming at V came to 4 bases and at J to 4 bases, leaving 5 bases not matched to a gene. Germline CDR1 is MGHRA and CDR2 is YSYEKL. The CDR3 consists of 16 residues. The CDR3 DNA reads as TGCGCCAGCAGCCTACTAGCGGGAGGGAATCCAGATACGCAGTATTTT. Its protein product is CASSLLAGGNPDTQYF.

The rearrangement joins TRBV14 to TRBJ2-2, with 9 bases fitting TRBD1. J gave up 4 bases and V 4 bases, and 4 bases lay outside the gene matches. This CDR3 has 15 amino acids. Per the germline V gene, CDR1 is SGHDN and CDR2 is FVKESK. The CDR3 DNA is TGTGCCAGCAGCCCGACAGGGGGAGGCACCGGGGAGCTGTTTTTT. It specifies CASSPTGGGTGELFF.

The rearrangement joins TRBV18 to TRBJ2-5, with unresolved D. The J call may be in error: the DNA end matches TRBJ2-7 better. The germline V gene encodes CDR1 KGHSH and CDR2 LQKENI. The CDR3 consists of 13 residues. The CDR3 loop is CASSPRRAYEQYF. The CDR3, as DNA: TGTGCCAGCTCACCACGCAGAGCCTACGAGCAGTACTTC.

This chain connects TRBV19 to TRBJ2-2, with D hard to call. Germline CDR1 is LNHDA and CDR2 is SQIVND (reference sequence). This CDR3 is built from 15 residues. V shed 1 base and J shed 7 bases, with 13 bases lying between them. CDR3 coding DNA: TGTGCCAGTAGTATAGGAGCTGGGTACGGCGGGGAGCTGTTTTTT. This translates into CASSIGAGYGGELFF.

The chain links TRBV11-3 to TRBJ2-5; tentative D call: TRBD2 (5 bases). The CDR3 runs to 13 residues. The ends were cut back, 3 bases at V and 4 bases at J, with 9 bases in the middle. CDR1 SGHNT and CDR2 YENEEA come from the germline V gene. CDR3 residues: CASSLDFGETQYF. CDR3 DNA sequence: TGTGCCAGCAGCTTGGACTTCGGAGAGACCCAGTACTTC.

The CDR3 sequence: CASRQGASNQPQHF. In nucleotides, the CDR3 is TGTGCCAGCAGGCAGGGGGCAAGCAATCAGCCCCAGCATTTT. The chain is built from TRBV6-5 and TRBJ1-5; 8 nucleotides agree with TRBD1. This CDR3 spans 14 amino acids. Germline loops: CDR1 MNHEY, CDR2 SVGAGI. The V gene end was trimmed by 6 bases and the J gene end by 1 base; junction bases not matched to a gene: 2.

This chain uses TRBV28 with TRBJ1-2, with 10 nucleotides matching TRBD1. The CDR3 contains 16 residues. The V segment lost 7 bases and the J segment 4 bases; nucleotides outside the gene matches: 12. Germline V gives CDR1 MDHEN, CDR2 SYDVKM. CDR3 region: CASIFSPGQGFYGYTF. DNA for the CDR3: TGTGCCAGCATCTTCTCGCCGGGACAGGGGTTCTATGGCTACACCTTC.

The genes are TRBV6-5 and TRBJ1-5; TRBD1 agrees at 8 bases. The length of the CDR3 is 14 residues. From germline, CDR1 is MNHEY and CDR2 SVGAGI. V dropped 4 bases and J dropped 5; count of bases not matched to a gene: 4. DNA of the CDR3: TGTGCCAGCAGTTGGACAGGGAGGGATCAGCCCCAGCATTTT. It translates to CASSWTGRDQPQHF.

V usage is TRBV7-3 and J usage is TRBJ2-5; no clear D. V lost 2 bases and J 4 bases, leaving 14 bases between the germline ends. CDR1 and CDR2 from the germline V gene are SGHTA and FQGTGA. The CDR3 contains 15 residues. In nucleotides, the CDR3 is TGTGCCAGCAGCTTAGGTCGAACTGTGGGAGAGACCCAGTACTTC. Amino acids: CASSLGRTVGETQYF.

This chain uses TRBV20-1 with TRBJ2-1, with D uncertain. The V gene lost 6 bases and the J gene lost 8 bases, with 8 bases spanning the gap. CDR3 size: 10 residues. Germline assignment: CDR1 DFQATT and CDR2 SNEGSKA (reference sequence). The chain's CDR3 is CSAPPHEQFF. The CDR3 DNA reads as TGCAGTGCGCCACCCCATGAGCAGTTCTTC.

In its sample, this clone was seen once. The chain joins TRBV11-2 to TRBJ1-6; D is unclear. Trimming took 6 bases from V and 7 from J, leaving 13 bases between them. The CDR3 runs 14 residues. Germline V gives CDR1 SGHAT, CDR2 FQNNGV. CDR3 in amino acids: CASRLNSRNSPLHF. The CDR3 bases are TGTGCCAGCAGGCTTAATTCGAGGAATTCACCCCTCCACTTT. Combining the CDR3 with reference TRBV11-2 and TRBJ1-6 gives the whole variable domain EAGVAQSPRYKIIEKRQSVAFWCNPISGHATLYWYQQILGQGPKLLIQFQNNGVVDDSQLPKDRFSAERLKGVDSTLKIQPAKLEDSAVYLCASRLNSRNSPLHFGNGTRLTVT.

V usage is TRBV30 and J usage is TRBJ1-1, with TRBD1 identical over 12 bases. Trimming took 0 bases from V and 3 from J; bases not matched to a gene: 11. This CDR3 has 18 residues. The V gene's germline CDR1 is GTSNPN and CDR2 SVGIG (reference sequence). The CDR3 DNA reads TGTGCCTGGAGTGTCGGGACAGGGGGCCTTCGCTTATACACTGAAGCTTTCTTT. Protein sequence: CAWSVGTGGLRLYTEAFF.